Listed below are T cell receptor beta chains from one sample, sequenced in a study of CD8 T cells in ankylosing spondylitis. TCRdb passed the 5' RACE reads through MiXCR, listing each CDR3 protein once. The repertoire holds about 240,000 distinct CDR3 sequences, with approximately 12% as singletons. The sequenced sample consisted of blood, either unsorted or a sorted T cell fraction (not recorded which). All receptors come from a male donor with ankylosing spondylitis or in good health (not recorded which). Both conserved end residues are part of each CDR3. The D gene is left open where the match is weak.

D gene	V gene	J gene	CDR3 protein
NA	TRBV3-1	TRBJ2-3	CASSQLIGDTQYF
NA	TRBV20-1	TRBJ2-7	CSASDRQITYEQYF
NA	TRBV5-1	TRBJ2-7	CASSLNSGPYEQYF
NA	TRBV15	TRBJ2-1	CATSRGRGTPNEQFF
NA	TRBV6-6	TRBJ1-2	CASRGTGAGGYTF
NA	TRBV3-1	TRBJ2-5	CASSHNPRSTQYF
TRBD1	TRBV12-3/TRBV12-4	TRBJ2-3	CASSSTGVGTDTQYF
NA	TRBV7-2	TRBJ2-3	CASSLVGFADTQYF
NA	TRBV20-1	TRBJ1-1	CSARRWGGTEAFF
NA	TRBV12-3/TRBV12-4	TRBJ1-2	CASSLGQTDYGYTF
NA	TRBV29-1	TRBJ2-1	CSVLSRGRPLSNEQFF
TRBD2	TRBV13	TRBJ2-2	CASSLRTSGKAGELFF
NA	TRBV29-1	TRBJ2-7	CSVDGLNSYEQYF
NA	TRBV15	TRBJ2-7	CATSRDRSGYEQYF
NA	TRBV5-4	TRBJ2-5	CASSLVGSQETQYF
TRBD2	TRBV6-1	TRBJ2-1	CASTQNFGLASYNEQFF
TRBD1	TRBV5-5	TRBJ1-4	CASSFLAGQGTFNEKLFF
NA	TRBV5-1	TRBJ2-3	CASSLRGGVVSDTQYF
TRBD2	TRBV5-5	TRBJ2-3	CASQDQREGLIQYF
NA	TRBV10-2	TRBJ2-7	CASSGPRGYEQYF
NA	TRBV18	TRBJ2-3	CASSPHPRDTQYF
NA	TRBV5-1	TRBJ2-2	CASSLPTSTGELFF
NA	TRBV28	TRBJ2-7	CASSSPGPPYEQYF
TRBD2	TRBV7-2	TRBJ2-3	CASSLASGLAGGPTDTQYF
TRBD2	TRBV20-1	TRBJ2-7	CSARDLLAGDTYEQYF
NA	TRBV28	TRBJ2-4	CASLSPTLKNIQYF
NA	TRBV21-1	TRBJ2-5	CASSTRMSLRVETQYF
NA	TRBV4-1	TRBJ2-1	CASSQDLSSGGPHFGNEQFF
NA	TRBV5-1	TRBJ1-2	CASSLDRTNYGYTF
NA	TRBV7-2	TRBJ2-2	CASSLAQRELFF
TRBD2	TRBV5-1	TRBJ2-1	CASRVGTSGVDEQFF
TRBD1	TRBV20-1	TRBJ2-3	CSADGQGTDTQYF
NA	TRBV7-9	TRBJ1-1	CASSSTETTEAFF
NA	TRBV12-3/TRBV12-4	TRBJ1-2	CASSSAGYGYTF
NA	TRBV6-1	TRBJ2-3	CATKAVSEADTQYF
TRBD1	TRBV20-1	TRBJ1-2	CSATGDRSRGSYGYTF
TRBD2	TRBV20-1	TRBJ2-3	CSARDPLLAGGTTDTQYF
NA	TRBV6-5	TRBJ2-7	CASSYSRGKAYEQYF
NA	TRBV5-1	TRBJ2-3	CASSPVGAGNTDTQYF
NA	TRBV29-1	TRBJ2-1	CSVRRVANEQFF
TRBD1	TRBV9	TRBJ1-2	CASSEPRAGGANGYTF
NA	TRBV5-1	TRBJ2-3	CASSITTDTQYF
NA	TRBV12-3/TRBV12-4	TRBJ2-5	CASRLTVQETQYF
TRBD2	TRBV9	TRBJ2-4	CASSEGLAGGKNIQYF
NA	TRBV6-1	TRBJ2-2	CASSERFDTGELFF
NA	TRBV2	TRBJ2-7	CASRRQVFYEQYF
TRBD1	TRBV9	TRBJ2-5	CASNRDRGHQETQYF
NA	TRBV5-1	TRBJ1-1	CASSFSGTNTEAFF
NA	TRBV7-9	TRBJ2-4	CASSKAGNIQYF
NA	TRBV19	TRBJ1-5	CASKRAGDQPQHF
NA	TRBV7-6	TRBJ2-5	CASSLAFGPQETQYF
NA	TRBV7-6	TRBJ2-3	CASSLSGAGGSDTQYF